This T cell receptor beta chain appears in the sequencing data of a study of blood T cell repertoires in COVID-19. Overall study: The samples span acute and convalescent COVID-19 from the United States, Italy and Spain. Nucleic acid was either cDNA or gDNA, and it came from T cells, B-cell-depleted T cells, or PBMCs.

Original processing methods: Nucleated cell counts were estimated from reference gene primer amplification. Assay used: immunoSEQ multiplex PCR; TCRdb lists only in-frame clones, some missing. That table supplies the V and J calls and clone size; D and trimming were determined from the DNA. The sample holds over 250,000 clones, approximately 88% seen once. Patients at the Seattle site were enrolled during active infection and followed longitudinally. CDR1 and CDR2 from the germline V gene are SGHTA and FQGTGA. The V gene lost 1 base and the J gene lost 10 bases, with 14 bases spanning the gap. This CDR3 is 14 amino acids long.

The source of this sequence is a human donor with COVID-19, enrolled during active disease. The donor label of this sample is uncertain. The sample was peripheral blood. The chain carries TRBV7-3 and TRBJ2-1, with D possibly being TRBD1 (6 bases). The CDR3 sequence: CASSLNSGDGEQFF. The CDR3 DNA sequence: TGTGCCAGCAGCTTAAATTCAGGGGATGGGGAGCAGTTCTTC.